A single sample gave rise to the 20 T cell receptor beta chains below, sequenced in a study of T cell clonality in common variable immunodeficiency. The assay was immunoSEQ multiplex PCR, and TCRdb's table has in-frame clones only and misses some. The counts give tens of thousands of clones, none of them seen only once; about 4% is held by the top ten. The source material was peripheral blood mononuclear cells. The receptor source for this set is a person between 18 and 75 years old in good health.

This clone occurred a few times. With the read ending 3 residues before the CDR3 end, the germline J gene is used to fill in that end. The chain links TRBV18 to TRBJ1-2, with unresolved D. This CDR3 is built from 13 residues. Germline lookup yields CDR1 KGHSH and CDR2 LQKENI. The CDR3: CASSPFCAYDYTF. CDR3 DNA, as far as it was read: TGTGCCAGCTCACCATTTTGCGCCTACGAC. The entire variable domain, with the rest obtained from reference TRBV18 and TRBJ1-2, is as follows: NAGVMQNPRHLVRRRGQEARLRCSPMKGHSHVYWYRQLPEEGLKFMVYLQKENIIDESGMPKERFSAEFPKEGPSILRIQQVVRGDSAAYFCASSPFCAYDYTFGSGTRLTVV.

This clone has ten or more counts. With the read ending 3 residues before the CDR3 end, the germline J gene is used to fill in that end. V is TRBV30 and J is TRBJ1-4, with D uncertain. With 4 bases removed from V and 0 bases from J, the gap between germline ends came to 15 bases. CDR3 length: 16 residues. Germline CDR1 GTSNPN, CDR2 SVGIG (reference sequence). The sequenced part of the CDR3 DNA is TGTGCCTGGAATGGCGGGAGGGCTGCAACTAATGAAAAA. Protein product: CAWNGGRAATNEK. The CDR3, in full, reads CAWNGGRAATNEKLFF. Variable domain in full (rest from reference TRBV30 and TRBJ1-4): SQTIHQWPATLVQPVGSPLSLECTVEGTSNPNLYWYRQAAGRGLQLLFYSVGIGQISSEVPQNLSASRPQDRQFILSSKKLLLSDSGFYLCAWNGGRAATNEKLFFGSGTQLSVL.

This clone has a count of ten or more. Read sequence stops 3 residues before the CDR3 end, and the germline J gene provides the missing end. V and J are TRBV20-1 and TRBJ2-1; 10 bases line up with TRBD2. This CDR3 spans 20 amino acids. The germline V gene has CDR1 DFQATT and CDR2 SNEGSKA (reference sequence). V was pared by 5 bases and J by 0 bases, with 19 bases of the junction left unmatched. The sequenced part of the CDR3 DNA is TGCAGTGCTGAGTTATCGGCTAGCGGGAGATCCTATAGCTCCTACAATGAG. It encodes CSAELSASGRSYSSYNE. The complete CDR3 reads CSAELSASGRSYSSYNEQFF.

This clone was detected many times. The missing CDR3 end, 3 residues past where the read stops, is filled in from the germline J gene. V is TRBV7-3 and J is TRBJ2-6; a weak D match, TRBD1 (6 bases). The germline CDR1 and CDR2 sequences are SGHTA and FQGTGA. This CDR3 contains 17 residues. V shed 5 bases and J shed 1 base, with 15 bases lying between them. The sequenced CDR3 bases are TGTGCCAGCAGCCCCAACCCACAGGGTTCTGGGGCCAACGTC. Translation: CASSPNPQGSGANV. The entire CDR3 protein reads CASSPNPQGSGANVLTF.

In its sample, this clone was seen many times. CDR3 DNA (partial): TGTGCCAGCAGCTTGAGGGGACAGTCGACTGAA. The encoded protein is CASSLRGQSTE. The CDR3 in full is CASSLRGQSTEAFF. V and J are TRBV7-9 and TRBJ1-1; 7 positions agree with TRBD1. The read terminates 3 residues ahead of where the CDR3 ends, so the germline J gene completes it. The V gene end was trimmed by 3 bases and the J gene end by 5 bases; junction bases not matched to a gene: 6. CDR1 is SEHNR and CDR2 is FQNEAQ in the germline V gene (reference sequence). The CDR3 runs 14 residues.

In this sample, this clone turned up many times. Sequencing ends 3 residues short of the CDR3 end; the germline J gene provides the rest. This chain uses TRBV2 with TRBJ2-5, with a weak D call TRBD1 (5 bases). The V end lost 4 bases, the J end lost 3 bases, and 9 bases lay between the germline ends. CDR1 and CDR2 (germline): SNHLY, FYNNEI. CDR3 length: 13 amino acids. Incomplete CDR3 DNA: TGTGCCAGCAGTGGACAGATTGAAGAGACC. This sequence encodes CASSGQIEET. The full-length CDR3 reads as CASSGQIEETQYF.

This clone was picked up many times. The read finishes 3 residues shy of the CDR3 end, and the germline J gene is used to complete it. This chain links TRBV7-9 with TRBJ2-7, with 8 bases lining up with TRBD1. Losses at the gene ends were 6 bases for V and 3 bases for J; bases not matched to a gene: 7. The length of the CDR3 is 14 residues. Germline lookup yields CDR1 SEHNR and CDR2 FQNEAQ (reference sequence). CDR3 region: CASSGGQEVYEQYF. Partial CDR3 DNA: TGTGCCAGCAGTGGGGGACAGGAGGTCTACGAG.

This clone has just a few counts. The CDR3 protein is CASSPMPGTSVEKLFF. The DNA read from the CDR3 is TGTGCCAGCTCACCGATGCCCGGGACATCGGTTGAAAAG. The V call is TRBV18, the J call TRBJ2-2; D possibly corresponds to TRBD1 (6 bases). The read falls 3 residues short of the CDR3 end, and the missing part is taken from the germline J gene. There are 16 residues in the CDR3. Germline CDR1 KGHSH, CDR2 LQKENI.

This clone was recorded at least ten times. Coverage ceases 3 residues before the CDR3 finishes, and the germline J gene fills in the end. The chain joins TRBV15 to TRBJ2-2; TRBD1 is a possible D gene (6 bases). Germline loops: CDR1 LNHNV, CDR2 YYDKDF (reference sequence). Trimming pared 3 bases from V and 3 bases from J, leaving 11 bases between. The CDR3 has 15 amino acids. The CDR3 is CATSRDHRDTGELFF. The sequenced CDR3 bases are TGTGCCACCAGCAGGGATCACAGGGACACCGGGGAG.

This clone has a count of ten or more. The CDR3 end lies 3 residues beyond the end of the read and is filled in from the germline J gene. The J gene is TRBJ2-3, the V gene TRBV20-1; 11 nucleotides match TRBD2. The CDR3 contains 15 residues. The V gene end was trimmed by 6 bases and the J gene end by 2 bases; junction bases not matched to a gene: 7. Germline V gene sequence: CDR1 DFQATT, CDR2 SNEGSKA (reference sequence). CDR3 bases read: TGCAGTGCCGTGGGACTAGCGGAAATCACAGATACG. This encodes CSAVGLAEITDT. The complete CDR3 protein is CSAVGLAEITDTQYF.

The table lists this clone with many counts. With the read ending 3 residues before the CDR3 end, the germline J gene is used to fill in that end. The chain recombines TRBV20-1 with TRBJ1-3; TRBD1 is a possible D gene (5 bases). The CDR3 is made up of 15 amino acids. V lost 3 bases and J lost 0, with 12 bases in between. Germline CDR1 and CDR2: DFQATT and SNEGSKA (reference sequence). CDR3 DNA, as far as it was read: TGCAGTGCTAGGCCAGGGTCAAGCTCTGGAAACACC. This codes for CSARPGSSSGNT. The whole CDR3 sequence is CSARPGSSSGNTIYF.

This clone showed up many times. With the read ending 3 residues before the CDR3 end, the germline J gene is used to fill in that end. This chain connects TRBV5-1 to TRBJ2-7; 9 nucleotides match TRBD1. The CDR3 has 15 amino acids. Germline CDR1 SGHRS, CDR2 YFSETQ. The V and J ends lost 4 bases and 2 bases, in that order; junction bases with no gene match: 7. CDR3 DNA (partial): TGCGCCAGCAGCGGAGGGACAGGGAAAGCCTACGAG. Its translation is CASSGGTGKAYE. The entire CDR3 reads CASSGGTGKAYEQYF.

This clone was detected ten times or more. The missing CDR3 end, 3 residues past where the read stops, is filled in from the germline J gene. The chain uses TRBV7-8 and TRBJ1-5; D unresolved. Between the trimmed V and J ends, which lost 5 bases and 1 base, there was a span of 12 bases. Per the germline V gene, CDR1 is SGHVS and CDR2 is FQNEAQ. This CDR3 is built from 15 residues. Incomplete CDR3 DNA: TGTGCCAGCAGCAGAAGATGGGCGAGCAATCAGCCC. Protein sequence: CASSRRWASNQP. The full CDR3 reads CASSRRWASNQPQHF. Based on the CDR3 plus reference TRBV7-8 and TRBJ1-5, the full variable domain is GAGVSQSPRYKVAKRGQDVALRCDPISGHVSLFWYQQALGQGPEFLTYFQNEAQLDKSGLPSDRFFAERPEGSVSTLKIQRTQQEDSAVYLCASSRRWASNQPQHFGDGTRLSIL.

This clone was detected ten times or more. The read halts 3 residues ahead of the CDR3 end, with the missing end drawn from the germline J gene. This rearrangement joins TRBV5-6 to TRBJ2-3, with 7 bases that match TRBD1. This CDR3 is 15 amino acids long. Per germline, CDR1 SGHDT and CDR2 YYEEEE. This CDR3 reads CASSSVNRGNQPQYF. The covered CDR3 bases are TGTGCCAGCAGCTCGGTCAACAGGGGTAATCAGCCG.

The CDR3 sequence: CASSLDARAGGQYF. CDR3 bases read: TGTGCCAGCAGCTTAGATGCCCGGGCGGGGGGT. The V call is TRBV7-9, the J call TRBJ2-4; 8 nucleotides agree with TRBD2. The sequence runs out 3 residues before the end of the CDR3; the remainder is reconstructed from the germline J gene. Germline-derived CDR1 and CDR2 are SEHNR and FQNEAQ (reference sequence). This CDR3 has 14 amino acids.

This clone was found many times. The observed sequence ends 3 residues before the CDR3 terminus, with the missing tail filled in from the germline J gene. This chain connects TRBV7-2 to TRBJ2-1; D tentatively reads TRBD1 or TRBD2 (5 bases each). There are 12 residues in the CDR3. Deletions cut 5 bases from V and 9 bases from J, with 11 bases between. Germline V gene lookup returns CDR1 SGHTA and CDR2 FQGNSA. CDR3 amino acids: CASSPMRGEQFF. CDR3 bases read: TGTGCCAGCAGCCCAATGAGGGGTGAG.

At least ten counts were recorded for this clone. The read halts 3 residues ahead of the CDR3 end, with the missing end drawn from the germline J gene. The V and J genes are TRBV10-3 and TRBJ2-7; 10 nucleotides agree with TRBD2. V was clipped by 4 bases and J by 3 bases; unmatched bases: 9. This CDR3 is built from 16 residues. Looked up from germline, CDR1 is ENHRY and CDR2 is SYGVKD. CDR3 region: CAISGVASGGDYEQYF. The sequenced CDR3 bases are TGTGCCATCAGTGGGGTAGCCAGCGGGGGGGACTACGAG.

This clone was seen only a few times. Read data end 3 residues before the CDR3 end; the end is taken from the germline J gene. The chain is built from TRBV5-6 and TRBJ2-4; no definite D call. The CDR3 has 14 amino acids. Germline loops: CDR1 SGHDT, CDR2 YYEEEE. CDR3 DNA (partial): TGTGCCAGCAGCTTCTACCCCAGCGCATCTGGT. Protein sequence: CASSFYPSASG. The whole CDR3 reads CASSFYPSASGQYF.

At least ten counts were recorded for this clone. The read stops 3 residues short of the end of the CDR3; the missing end is completed from the germline J gene. The V gene is TRBV20-1, the J gene TRBJ1-2, with 9 positions matching TRBD1. Germline CDR1 DFQATT, CDR2 SNEGSKA (reference sequence). The V and J ends lost 5 bases and 5 bases, in that order; junction bases with no gene match: 18. This CDR3 has 17 residues. The CDR3 here is CSAGYPGQGSSPYGYTF. The DNA read from the CDR3 is TGCAGTGCTGGATACCCGGGACAGGGTTCATCCCCTTATGGC.

This clone was counted at least ten times. The read gets to within 3 residues of the CDR3 end, and the germline J gene fills in the rest. The chain recombines TRBV7-2 with TRBJ1-6; D is undetermined. The germline V gene has CDR1 SGHTA and CDR2 FQGNSA. This CDR3 has 13 amino acids. CDR3 sequence reads: CGAGGPYNSPLHF. The sequenced CDR3 bases are TGTGGCGCGGGCGGACCCTATAATTCACCC. The whole variable domain, filled in from reference TRBV7-2 and TRBJ1-6, reads GAGVSQSPSNKVTEKGKDVELRCDPISGHTALYWYRQSLGQGLEFLIYFQGNSAPDKSGLPSDRFSAERTGGSVSTLTIQRTQQEDSAVYLCGAGGPYNSPLHFGNGTRLTVT.